The TCR beta chain under discussion was sequenced for a study of response to subunit inactivated influenza vaccine. This clonotype was picked up a small number of times. MiXCR was run by TCRdb on the RT-PCR reads, yielding one entry per CDR3 protein. The table records about 780,000 distinct CDR3 sequences, approximately 18% of them present only once. The CDR3 is 15 residues long. Germline V gene lookup returns CDR1 MDHEN and CDR2 SYDVKM. V lost 2 bases, J lost 7 bases, and 17 bases lay in between. The genes are TRBV28 and TRBJ1-2, with TRBD1 as a possible D gene (6 bases). The sequences come from PBMCs from blood, collected 5 to 6 days after vaccination. The receptor's source is a man aged 45-65 years who received an inactivated influenza vaccine. The CDR3 region is CASSLAGALYSGYTF. The CDR3 bases are TGTGCCAGCAGTTTAGCAGGGGCCCTCTATAGTGGCTACACCTTC.